Following are 11 T cell receptor beta chains from one sample sequenced in a study of shared clonotypes between healthy human individuals. TCRdb keeps only in-frame clones here, not all; method: immunoSEQ multiplex PCR. There are 550,000 to 800,000 clones in the sample; around 72% occur only once, and roughly 1.7% lies in the top ten. The sequencing input was memory CD4+ T cells sorted from blood. Stated subset: CD45RA-negative fraction. These receptors were collected from a woman in her thirties in good health.

About this clone: In the same sample, other DNA sequences code for this CDR3. The CDR3 region is CASSLTSGRDTGELFF. DNA of the CDR3: TGCGCCAGCAGCCTGACTAGCGGGAGGGATACCGGGGAGCTGTTTTTT. This sequence joins TRBV5-1 and TRBJ2-2; 14 bases match TRBD2. The CDR3 is made up of 16 amino acids. The V segment lost 4 bases and the J segment 5 bases; nucleotides outside the gene matches: 4. Germline V lookup: CDR1 SGHRS, CDR2 YFSETQ.

V and J are TRBV11-2 and TRBJ2-7; 8 bases fit TRBD2. V shed 5 bases and J 6 bases; nucleotides not matched to a gene: 9. This CDR3 has 14 amino acids. Germline assignment: CDR1 SGHAT and CDR2 FQNNGV. CDR3: CASSPGTSYSEQYF. CDR3 nucleotide sequence: TGTGCCAGCAGCCCCGGGACTAGTTACTCCGAGCAGTACTTC.

The V and J genes are TRBV27 and TRBJ1-2; D unclear. The V and J ends lost 6 bases and 1 base respectively, with 9 bases between them. This CDR3 has 13 amino acids. CDR1 MNHEY and CDR2 SMNVEV come from the germline V gene (reference sequence). In DNA, the CDR3 is TGTGCCAGCAGACCAGACGGTAACTATGGCTACACCTTC. It encodes CASRPDGNYGYTF.

The chain joins TRBV2 to TRBJ2-3; D may be TRBD2 (6 bases). Germline values: CDR1 SNHLY, CDR2 FYNNEI. The CDR3 covers 16 residues. The V and J ends lost 0 bases and 0 bases respectively, with 10 bases between them. The CDR3 here is CASSEAGGSSTDTQYF. CDR3 nucleotides: TGTGCCAGCAGTGAAGCTGGAGGGTCCAGCACAGATACGCAGTATTTT.

A remark on this clone: This CDR3 is also generated by other DNA sequences in the sample. The chain uses TRBV11-2 and TRBJ1-5, with D uncertain. Germline assignment: CDR1 SGHAT and CDR2 FQNNGV. V was shortened by 0 bases and J by 7 bases, with 7 bases between the two germline ends. This CDR3 has 13 residues. The CDR3 region is CASSLDLGQPQHF. The CDR3 DNA reads as TGTGCCAGCAGCTTAGATCTGGGCCAGCCCCAGCATTTT.

The rearrangement links TRBV7-2 to TRBJ2-6; D is uncertain. CDR3 length equals 17 residues. The V and J ends lost 7 bases and 0 bases respectively, with 16 bases between them. CDR1 SGHTA and CDR2 FQGNSA come from the germline V gene. CDR3 region: CASTDFRAYSGANVLTF. In DNA, the CDR3 is TGTGCCAGCACCGACTTCCGGGCGTACTCTGGGGCCAACGTCCTGACTTTC.

The rearrangement links TRBV5-6 to TRBJ2-7; the match to TRBD1 covers 7 bases. This CDR3 region has 14 residues. The V and J ends lost 2 bases and 2 bases, in that order; junction bases with no gene match: 4. CDR1 is SGHDT, CDR2 YYEEEE, per germline. CDR3: CASSLLGQPYEQYF. CDR3 coding DNA: TGTGCCAGCAGCTTACTGGGACAGCCCTACGAGCAGTACTTC.

This rearrangement joins TRBV5-6 to TRBJ2-1, with D hard to call. The germline V gene has CDR1 SGHDT and CDR2 YYEEEE. CDR3 size: 15 residues. V lost 0 bases to trimming and J lost 1 base, with 8 bases between them. The CDR3 spells CASSLVQRSYNEQFF. The CDR3 region has the DNA TGTGCCAGCAGCTTGGTGCAGAGATCCTACAATGAGCAGTTCTTC.

This chain uses TRBV28 with TRBJ1-5; D unresolved. V shed 6 bases and J shed 0 bases, with 12 bases lying between them. This CDR3 spans 15 amino acids. Germline V lookup: CDR1 MDHEN, CDR2 SYDVKM. CDR3 coding DNA: TGTGCCAGCAGCACACGGGGTTATAGCAATCAGCCCCAGCATTTT. The encoded protein is CASSTRGYSNQPQHF.

This chain links TRBV2 with TRBJ1-5; D unresolved. Germline CDR1 and CDR2: SNHLY and FYNNEI. This CDR3 has 15 amino acids. V lost 4 bases to trimming and J lost 0 bases, with 10 bases between them. The CDR3 loop is CASSAEKYSNQPQHF. The CDR3, as DNA: TGTGCCAGCAGTGCCGAGAAATATAGCAATCAGCCCCAGCATTTT.

The chain has TRBV5-1 and TRBJ2-7, with D perhaps matching TRBD1 or TRBD2 (6 bases each). V lost 1 base to trimming and J lost 4 bases, with 15 bases between them. The CDR3 loop spans 15 amino acids. The germline CDR1 and CDR2 sequences are SGHRS and YFSETQ. The CDR3 here is CASSLHGGQRYEQYF. In DNA, the CDR3 is TGCGCCAGCAGCTTGCATGGGGGGCAACGGTACGAGCAGTACTTC. The entire variable domain, with the rest obtained from reference TRBV5-1 and TRBJ2-7, is as follows: KAGVTQTPRYLIKTRGQQVTLSCSPISGHRSVSWYQQTPGQGLQFLFEYFSETQRNKGNFPGRFSGRQFSNSRSEMNVSTLELGDSALYLCASSLHGGQRYEQYFGPGTRLTVT.